The 17 T cell receptor beta chains listed next were all sequenced from one sample in a study of blood T cell repertoires in COVID-19. This table comes from immunoSEQ multiplex PCR, and its TCRdb copy is limited to in-frame clones, with some not included. The profile shows more than 14,000 clones, approximately 84% of them singletons. Sequencing was performed on peripheral blood. Every receptor here comes from a human donor in a cohort sampled during active COVID-19.

This clone was counted a few times. V is TRBV5-6 and J is TRBJ2-1; 11 positions match TRBD2. Germline V gene sequence: CDR1 SGHDT, CDR2 YYEEEE. Trimming removed 0 bases from V and 2 bases from J; junction bases left unmatched: 7. The CDR3 has 18 residues. The CDR3 region is CASSLAGTSGGPYNEQFF. The DNA for the CDR3 is TGTGCCAGCAGCTTGGCGGGAACTAGCGGGGGCCCCTACAATGAGCAGTTCTTC.

The chain links TRBV5-8 to TRBJ2-1; 14 bases are shared with TRBD2. The CDR3 contains 15 residues. J gave up 5 bases and V 3 bases, and 1 base lay outside the gene matches. Germline V gene data show CDR1 as SGHTS and CDR2 as YDEGEE. CDR3 DNA: TGTGCCAGCAGCTGGGGACTAGCGGGGGACAATGAGCAGTTCTTC. This gives the protein CASSWGLAGDNEQFF.

The chain is built from TRBV6-6 and TRBJ2-1; D unresolved. The CDR3 has 11 amino acids. The germline V gene has CDR1 MNHNY and CDR2 SVGAGI (reference sequence). Trimming shortened V by 4 bases and J by 5 bases, and 3 bases separated the two germline ends. In DNA form, the CDR3 reads TGTGCCAGCAGTTTCGACAATGAGCAGTTCTTC. Translation: CASSFDNEQFF.

V gene TRBV6-2 or TRBV6-3 combines with J gene TRBJ1-1; no firm D call. The CDR3 length is 14 residues. Trimming took 5 bases from V and 5 from J, leaving 15 bases between them. Germline loops: CDR1 MNHEY, CDR2 SVGEGT. The CDR3, as DNA: TGTGCCAGCAGTCCCGGGATCGGGTGGACTGAAGCTTTCTTT. This sequence encodes CASSPGIGWTEAFF.

The chain combines TRBV19 with TRBJ1-1; D is unresolved. V dropped 5 bases and J dropped 5 bases, with 9 bases sitting between them. The CDR3 consists of 12 residues. Germline loops: CDR1 LNHDA, CDR2 SQIVND (reference sequence). The CDR3 protein is CASSSRWTEAFF. The CDR3 DNA reads TGTGCCAGTAGTTCTCGGTGGACTGAAGCTTTCTTT.

This clone appeared a few times. V gene TRBV6-4 combines with J gene TRBJ2-1, with 15 positions matching TRBD2. Germline values: CDR1 MRHNA, CDR2 SNTAGT. The trim removed 5 bases at V and 6 bases at J, leaving 5 bases unmatched. CDR3 length: 16 residues. The CDR3 DNA reads as TGTGCCAGCAGTCCCGGGACTAGCGGGGGGAGCAATGAGCAGTTCTTC. This codes for CASSPGTSGGSNEQFF.

This clone was picked up one time. The chain uses TRBV11-3 and TRBJ1-2; TRBD1 aligns across 10 bases. CDR3 size: 13 residues. Germline V gene lookup returns CDR1 SGHNT and CDR2 YENEEA. Losses at the gene ends were 5 bases for V and 8 bases for J; bases not matched to a gene: 5. The DNA for the CDR3 is TGTGCCAGCAGCCTGACAGGGGGCCGCGGCTACACCTTC. Protein: CASSLTGGRGYTF.

The gene calls are TRBV7-2 and TRBJ1-3; D uncertain. Germline CDR1 reads SGHTA; CDR2 reads FQGNSA. The CDR3 length is 16 residues. V dropped 1 base and J dropped 0 bases, with 10 bases sitting between them. The CDR3 protein is CASSLVGSYSGNTIYF. As DNA, the CDR3 is TGTGCCAGCAGCTTAGTAGGGAGCTACTCTGGAAACACCATATATTTT.

V usage is TRBV20-1 and J usage is TRBJ1-4; 7 positions match TRBD1. This CDR3 region has 14 residues. CDR1 and CDR2 from the germline V gene are DFQATT and SNEGSKA (reference sequence). With 3 bases clipped from V and 7 bases from J, the junction kept 8 bases outside the gene matches. DNA of the CDR3: TGCAGTGCTAGTAGCCGACAGGGTGGTGAAAAACTGTTTTTT. It yields the protein CSASSRQGGEKLFF.

This chain joins TRBV29-1 and TRBJ2-5, with D perhaps TRBD2 (6 bases). The CDR3 has 13 amino acids. The germline V and J ends were trimmed by 2 bases and 5 bases, with 12 bases remaining between them. Germline loops: CDR1 SQVTM, CDR2 ANQGSEA. CDR3 nucleotide sequence: TGCAGCGTTGAAAAACTAGCTCGGGAGACCCAGTACTTC. Residues: CSVEKLARETQYF.

The V and J genes are TRBV9 and TRBJ2-2, with TRBD2 matching over 11 bases. This CDR3 spans 15 amino acids. V was clipped by 0 bases and J by 5 bases; unmatched bases: 0. Germline loops: CDR1 SGDLS, CDR2 YYNGEE. CDR3 DNA sequence: TGTGCCAGCAGCGTAGCTAGCGGGGGGACCGGGGAGCTGTTTTTT. Amino acids: CASSVASGGTGELFF.

The genes are TRBV5-4 and TRBJ1-4; TRBD1 aligns across 7 bases. The CDR3 has 17 amino acids. The germline CDR1 and CDR2 sequences are SGHNT and YYREEE (reference sequence). Trimming cost V 4 bases and J 5 bases; bases outside gene matches: 14. CDR3 region: CASSKTGYGMENEKLFF. CDR3 nucleotide sequence: TGTGCCAGCAGCAAGACAGGGTACGGGATGGAAAATGAAAAACTGTTTTTT.

V is TRBV7-9 and J is TRBJ2-7; 8 bases agree with TRBD2. Germline CDR1 and CDR2: SEHNR and FQNEAQ (reference sequence). CDR3 length equals 12 residues. Unmatched junction bases numbered 2, after V lost 5 bases and J lost 5 bases. The CDR3 region has the DNA TGTGCCAGCAGCCGGGAGGGGAACGAGCAGTACTTC. Encoded protein: CASSREGNEQYF.

The chain uses TRBV20-1 and TRBJ2-1, with D perhaps matching TRBD2 (6 bases). V gave up 3 bases and J gave up 3 bases, with 15 bases separating them. This CDR3 has 15 residues. Germline values: CDR1 DFQATT, CDR2 SNEGSKA (reference sequence). The CDR3 spells CSASLHGGYYNEQFF. CDR3 in DNA: TGCAGTGCTAGTCTCCACGGGGGTTACTACAATGAGCAGTTCTTC.

The V gene is TRBV7-3, the J gene TRBJ2-3; TRBD1 agrees at 8 bases. The ends lost 5 bases at V and 2 bases at J; junction bases unmatched: 3. Germline V gives CDR1 SGHTA, CDR2 FQGTGA. The CDR3 covers 14 residues. CDR3 sequence reads: CASSPGQVTDTQYF. For the CDR3, the DNA is TGTGCCAGCAGCCCGGGACAGGTCACAGATACGCAGTATTTT. The full variable domain, with the rest looked up from reference TRBV7-3 and TRBJ2-3, is GAGVSQTPSNKVTEKGKYVELRCDPISGHTALYWYRQSLGQGPEFLIYFQGTGAADDSGLPNDRFFAVRPEGSVSTLKIQRTERGDSAVYLCASSPGQVTDTQYFGPGTRLTVL.

J is TRBJ1-5 and V is TRBV6-6; a possible D gene is TRBD1 (6 bases). Germline V lookup: CDR1 MNHNY, CDR2 SVGAGI (reference sequence). The CDR3 runs to 13 residues. V lost 5 bases and J 7 bases, leaving 12 bases between the germline ends. CDR3 nucleotide sequence: TGTGCCAGCAGTACACGGGGGGGCCAGCCCCAGCATTTT. Translating it yields CASSTRGGQPQHF.

In this sample, this clone turned up once. The chain links TRBV12-3 or TRBV12-4 to TRBJ2-2; possible D gene TRBD2, 5 bases. The length of the CDR3 is 13 residues. The V end was cut by 6 bases, the J end by 6 bases, with 11 bases between. The CDR3 spells CASSPRGAGELFF. In DNA form, the CDR3 reads TGTGCCAGCAGCCCCCGGGGAGCCGGGGAGCTGTTTTTT.